The next 27 T cell receptor beta chains were all read from a single sample in a study of post-analysis software for immune sequencing data. Study-level results: Relative to controls, patients had a few TRBV segments at higher frequency, with TRBV5-6, TRBV5-1 and TRBV20-1 among these.

No antigen has been assigned to these receptors. Prepared TCR beta cDNA libraries contained unique molecular identifiers. A single record per CDR3 protein comes from TCRdb applying MiXCR to the PCR reads. The sample carries 350,000 to 450,000 distinct CDR3 sequences, roughly 40% recorded once. The sequenced sample was blood. The receptors were gathered from a girl aged 2-10 years with multiple sclerosis.

The rearrangement joins TRBV7-9 to TRBJ1-2; no reliable D call. The CDR3 runs to 14 residues. Germline values: CDR1 SEHNR, CDR2 FQNEAQ (reference sequence). CDR3 DNA: TGTGCAGAATTCGATTCAACTTTTTCCTCGGGCTACACCTTC. The encoded protein is CAEFDSTFSSGYTF.

On this clonotype itself: A much larger clone lies a single base off, so this may be a read error. The chain is built from TRBV20-1 and TRBJ2-5, with no clear D. The J call may be faulty, since TRBJ2-7 better matches the DNA end. The CDR3 covers 15 residues. Germline CDR1 and CDR2: DFQATT and SNEGSKA (reference sequence). The CDR3 sequence is CSARNSSSSGDEQYF. In DNA form, the CDR3 reads TGCAGTGCTAGAAATTCCTCCAGTAGTGGCGACGAGCAGTACTTC.

J is TRBJ1-6 and V is TRBV4-2; D call uncertain. This CDR3 is 16 amino acids long. Trimming shortened V by 0 bases and J by 7 bases, and 13 bases separated the two germline ends. CDR1 and CDR2 (germline): LGHNA, YNFKEQ. The CDR3 bases are TGTGCCAGCAGCCAAGAAGGAGGTCTAGGAAATTCACCCCTCCACTTT. Protein sequence: CASSQEGGLGNSPLHF.

The rearrangement links TRBV29-1 to TRBJ2-5, with 15 bases identical to TRBD2. Germline-derived CDR1 and CDR2 are SQVTM and ANQGSEA. The CDR3 contains 16 residues. V lost 3 bases to trimming and J lost 4 bases; unmatched junction nucleotides: 6. CDR3: CSVDRTSGRARETQYF. DNA of the CDR3: TGCAGCGTTGACCGGACTAGCGGGAGGGCTAGAGAGACCCAGTACTTC.

This clonotype was counted only a few times. The gene calls are TRBV11-2 and TRBJ1-1; 12 positions agree with TRBD1. V lost 7 bases, J lost 4 bases, and 7 bases stayed unmatched. Germline values: CDR1 SGHAT, CDR2 FQNNGV. The CDR3 covers 15 residues. The CDR3 is CASTGTGGFGTEAFF. DNA for the CDR3: TGTGCCAGCACCGGGACAGGGGGCTTCGGCACTGAAGCTTTCTTT.

Here the CDR3 reads CASSLVFGLAVNYEQYF. DNA of the CDR3: TGTGCCAGCAGCTTAGTCTTCGGTCTAGCGGTCAACTACGAGCAGTACTTC. This sequence joins TRBV7-8 and TRBJ2-7, with 7 bases that match TRBD2. V lost 1 base to trimming and J lost 3 bases; unmatched junction nucleotides: 12. CDR1 SGHVS and CDR2 FQNEAQ come from the germline V gene. The CDR3 covers 17 residues.

This chain links TRBV10-3 with TRBJ1-4; D may be TRBD1 (6 bases). The CDR3 spans 14 residues. Germline CDR1 reads ENHRY; CDR2 reads SYGVKD. Deletions cut 3 bases from V and 8 bases from J, with 13 bases between. CDR3 protein: CAISEGTFKEKLFF. The CDR3 DNA is TGTGCCATCAGTGAAGGGACATTTAAAGAAAAACTGTTTTTT.

This clonotype was seen more than once but under ten times. The genes are TRBV20-1 and TRBJ2-7, with 8 bases matching TRBD1. The J call may be incorrect, as the DNA end agrees better with TRBJ2-5. This CDR3 has 14 residues. CDR1 and CDR2 from the germline V gene are DFQATT and SNEGSKA (reference sequence). The CDR3 is CSARTGLTFGTQYF. The CDR3, as DNA: TGCAGTGCTCGGACAGGGCTCACTTTTGGGACCCAGTACTTC.

J is TRBJ2-7 and V is TRBV20-1; D ambiguous. Germline CDR1 DFQATT, CDR2 SNEGSKA (reference sequence). V gave up 2 bases and J gave up 0 bases, with 26 bases separating them. CDR3 size: 19 residues. The CDR3 region is CSARPLGIVQAHSSYEQYF. The CDR3 DNA is TGCAGTGCTAGACCCTTAGGAATAGTTCAGGCTCACTCCTCCTACGAGCAGTACTTC.

This clonotype was picked up a small number of times. The chain is built from TRBV27 and TRBJ2-7; D may be TRBD1 (6 bases). This CDR3 is 16 amino acids long. V gave up 1 base and J gave up 7 bases, with 20 bases separating them. Germline CDR1 reads MNHEY; CDR2 reads SMNVEV (reference sequence). The DNA of the CDR3 is TGTGCCAGCAGTTTATTTTTTCTGGGGGCGTCTGAAGAGCAGTACTTC. It translates to CASSLFFLGASEEQYF.

The genes are TRBV4-1 and TRBJ1-3; no clear D. The V gene lost 0 bases and the J gene lost 0 bases, with 9 bases spanning the gap. CDR1 and CDR2 from the germline V gene are MGHRA and YSYEKL. The CDR3 is 16 residues long. This chain's CDR3 is CASSQDRGNSGNTIYF. Here the CDR3 DNA reads TGCGCCAGCAGCCAAGATCGGGGTAACTCTGGAAACACCATATATTTT.

This chain uses TRBV20-1 with TRBJ2-3, with a weak D call TRBD2 (6 bases). Trimming shortened V by 1 base and J by 6 bases, and 14 bases separated the two germline ends. Looked up from germline, CDR1 is DFQATT and CDR2 is SNEGSKA (reference sequence). The CDR3 spans 14 residues. The CDR3 DNA reads as TGCAGTGCTAGAGCTTGGACTGGAGGGGATACGCAGTATTTT. Amino acid sequence: CSARAWTGGDTQYF.

V and J are TRBV7-3 and TRBJ1-1, with D tentatively TRBD1 (5 bases). The V and J ends lost 8 bases and 4 bases respectively, with 14 bases between them. The CDR3 extends over 13 amino acids. CDR1 SGHTA and CDR2 FQGTGA come from the germline V gene. CDR3 nucleotide sequence: TGTGCCAGCTCCCCTGGGGCTGGCACTGAAGCTTTCTTT. Its translation: CASSPGAGTEAFF.

As DNA, the CDR3 is TGTGCCAGCAGCCCAATTCTGACTAGCGGGGCCCAAGAGACCCAGTACTTC. Encoded protein: CASSPILTSGAQETQYF. The chain is built from TRBV5-5 and TRBJ2-5; 11 bases line up with TRBD2. The CDR3 sequence is 17 residues long. The J segment lost 1 base and the V segment lost 4 bases, leaving 9 bases of the junction unmatched. Germline V gives CDR1 SGHKS, CDR2 YYEKEE (reference sequence).

Of note for this clonotype: One junction end disagrees with the germline gene, perhaps due to a read error. J is TRBJ2-7 and V is TRBV4-1; D call uncertain. The germline gives CDR1 MGHRA, CDR2 YSYEKL. The CDR3 runs 16 residues. In nucleotides, the CDR3 is TGCGCCAGCCGCCAAGATTGGCCTACCAATTACTACGAGCAGTACTTC. Translation gives CASRQDWPTNYYEQYF.

The chain couples TRBV7-2 to TRBJ2-3; D tentatively reads TRBD1 or TRBD2 (5 bases each). Germline CDR1 SGHTA, CDR2 FQGNSA. V gave up 6 bases and J gave up 4 bases, with 14 bases separating them. The CDR3 sequence is 14 residues long. The CDR3 is CASSDTRGADTQYF. The CDR3 DNA reads TGTGCCAGCAGTGATACCAGAGGGGCAGATACGCAGTATTTT.

The chain uses TRBV10-1 and TRBJ2-3; 11 bases match TRBD2. The CDR3 runs to 19 residues. The V gene end was trimmed by 3 bases and the J gene end by 2 bases; junction bases not matched to a gene: 13. Germline CDR1 WNHNN, CDR2 SYGVQD (reference sequence). CDR3 bases: TGCGCCAGCAGTGATTCCGGGACTAGCGGCAACCGAATCACAGATACGCAGTATTTT. Translated: CASSDSGTSGNRITDTQYF.

This clonotype showed up just a few times. The chain links TRBV7-8 to TRBJ2-1; weak D call: TRBD2 (5 bases). From germline, CDR1 is SGHVS and CDR2 FQNEAQ. The CDR3 spans 13 residues. Trimming removed 5 bases from V and 4 bases from J, with 9 bases in between. CDR3 loop: CASSRSGYNEQFF. Here the CDR3 DNA reads TGTGCCAGCAGCAGGAGCGGATACAATGAGCAGTTCTTC.

The rearrangement joins TRBV27 to TRBJ2-7, with a tentative D call TRBD2 (6 bases). Trimming removed 7 bases from V and 0 bases from J, with 13 bases in between. Germline loops: CDR1 MNHEY, CDR2 SMNVEV (reference sequence). The CDR3 runs 14 residues. Here the CDR3 reads CASNPRGSSYEQYF. The CDR3 DNA reads TGTGCCAGCAATCCCCGGGGGAGCTCCTACGAGCAGTACTTC.

This clonotype was found once. The rearrangement uses TRBV12-3 or TRBV12-4 and TRBJ1-2; D ambiguous. The CDR3 runs to 13 residues. V was pared by 2 bases and J by 1 base, with 5 bases between. The CDR3 nucleotides are TGTGCCAGCAGTTTAAGAATTAACTATGGCTACACCTTC. This encodes CASSLRINYGYTF.

This clonotype was recorded a few times. The chain uses TRBV6-1 and TRBJ1-5; D is ambiguous. The germline gives CDR1 MNHNS, CDR2 SASEGT. The V gene lost 0 bases and the J gene lost 7 bases, with 10 bases spanning the gap. The CDR3 length is 14 residues. CDR3 nucleotides: TGTGCCAGCAGTGAAGCGTCGGAGGTACAGCCCCAGCATTTT. Protein sequence: CASSEASEVQPQHF.

The chain couples TRBV10-3 to TRBJ2-1; tentatively, D is TRBD1 (6 bases). Trimming cost V 5 bases and J 13 bases, with 15 bases left between them. The CDR3 has 12 residues. Germline-derived CDR1 and CDR2 are ENHRY and SYGVKD. DNA for the CDR3: TGTGCCATCAGTAGCCCAGGACAGCTCCAGTTCTTC. Its translation: CAISSPGQLQFF.

CDR3 residues: CASSPGIVGAYEQYF. The CDR3 coding sequence is TGCGCCAGCAGCCCGGGCATCGTCGGGGCCTACGAGCAGTACTTC. This chain uses TRBV5-1 with TRBJ2-7, with a weak D call TRBD2 (5 bases). This CDR3 is 15 amino acids long. The germline V gene encodes CDR1 SGHRS and CDR2 YFSETQ. Trimming pared 4 bases from V and 2 bases from J, leaving 16 bases between.

The rearrangement links TRBV7-2 to TRBJ2-5, with no clear D. The V gene's germline CDR1 is SGHTA and CDR2 FQGNSA. This CDR3 has 13 residues. Trimming pared 4 bases from V and 2 bases from J, leaving 8 bases between. This CDR3 is CASSSELQETQYF. The CDR3 nucleotides read TGTGCCAGCAGCTCGGAACTGCAAGAGACCCAGTACTTC.

This chain joins TRBV27 and TRBJ1-6, with no clear D. The CDR3 has 16 residues. Germline V gene data show CDR1 as MNHEY and CDR2 as SMNVEV (reference sequence). The germline V and J ends were trimmed by 4 bases and 7 bases, with 17 bases remaining between them. The CDR3 loop reads CASSYDPRWENSPLHF. The DNA of the CDR3 is TGTGCCAGCAGTTATGACCCCAGATGGGAAAATTCACCCCTCCACTTT.

The chain links TRBV28 to TRBJ1-6, with TRBD1 identical over 7 bases. This CDR3 contains 16 residues. Germline V lookup: CDR1 MDHEN, CDR2 SYDVKM. V gave up 6 bases and J gave up 3 bases; unmatched junction bases: 8. CDR3 in DNA: TGTGCCAGCAGATCTGGACAGGTTCGCTATAATTCACCCCTCCACTTT. It specifies CASRSGQVRYNSPLHF.

The V call is TRBV27, the J call TRBJ1-4; possibly TRBD1 for D (5 bases). Trimming took off 5 bases at V and 7 bases at J, with 17 bases between the two ends. The germline V gene encodes CDR1 MNHEY and CDR2 SMNVEV (reference sequence). CDR3 length equals 15 residues. The CDR3 nucleotides read TGTGCCAGCAGTCGAACCGATCGGGGGAGTGAAAAACTGTTTTTT. Translated: CASSRTDRGSEKLFF. The complete variable domain, with remaining parts taken from reference TRBV27 and TRBJ1-4, reads EAQVTQNPRYLITVTGKKLTVTCSQNMNHEYMSWYRQDPGLGLRQIYYSMNVEVTDKGDVPEGYKVSRKEKRNFPLILESPSPNQTSLYFCASSRTDRGSEKLFFGSGTQLSVL.